These 17 T cell receptor beta chains originate from one sample sequenced in a study of T cell changes during pregnancy in multiple sclerosis. Clones were sequenced by immunoSEQ multiplex PCR, and TCRdb holds only the in-frame ones, with some missing. The table has about 64,000 clones, about 92% seen once; the top ten hold about 2%. This sample comprised peripheral blood, obtained in the second trimester of pregnancy. These receptors originate from a female donor in good health, enrolled as a control in a pregnancy study.

This clone was detected once. The J gene is TRBJ1-5, the V gene TRBV30, with D possibly being TRBD1 (5 bases). The germline gives CDR1 GTSNPN, CDR2 SVGIG (reference sequence). There are 13 residues in the CDR3. The ends were cut back, 2 bases at V and 4 bases at J, with 9 bases in the middle. CDR3 amino acids: CAWSTGANQPQHF. The CDR3 DNA follows: TGTGCCTGGAGTACAGGAGCGAATCAGCCCCAGCATTTT. Filled out from reference TRBV30 and TRBJ1-5, the complete variable domain reads SQTIHQWPATLVQPVGSPLSLECTVEGTSNPNLYWYRQAAGRGLQLLFYSVGIGQISSEVPQNLSASRPQDRQFILSSKKLLLSDSGFYLCAWSTGANQPQHFGDGTRLSIL.

The rearrangement links TRBV5-4 to TRBJ2-7, with TRBD1 identical over 7 bases. CDR3 length equals 15 residues. V shed 1 base, J shed 3 bases, and the junction held 7 bases outside the gene matches. Germline V gene data show CDR1 as SGHNT and CDR2 as YYREEE (reference sequence). DNA of the CDR3: TGTGCCAGCAGCTTGTGGGACAGCAAGAACTACGAGCAGTACTTC. This codes for CASSLWDSKNYEQYF.

The rearrangement links TRBV5-1 to TRBJ1-4, with D maybe TRBD1 (6 bases). The CDR3 covers 13 residues. V dropped 4 bases and J dropped 12 bases, with 16 bases sitting between them. Germline CDR1 and CDR2: SGHRS and YFSETQ. The CDR3 DNA is TGCGCCAGCAGCGCTTCTGGGGGCGAGGAACTGTTTTTT. Protein: CASSASGGEELFF.

The rearrangement links TRBV28 to TRBJ2-1; TRBD2 might be the D (5 bases). Trimming took off 5 bases at V and 4 bases at J, with 12 bases between the two ends. The germline V gene has CDR1 MDHEN and CDR2 SYDVKM. CDR3 length equals 14 residues. CDR3 nucleotides: TGTGCCAGCAGTGGTCTAGCAGGTTACAATGAGCAGTTCTTC. Its protein product is CASSGLAGYNEQFF.

This chain connects TRBV19 to TRBJ1-5; 8 bases align to TRBD1. Germline CDR1 reads LNHDA; CDR2 reads SQIVND (reference sequence). This CDR3 is built from 15 residues. V lost 5 bases and J lost 7; bases outside the gene matches: 10. The CDR3 DNA follows: TGTGCCAGTAGTCAAGGAACAGGGGGAGGACAGCCCCAGCATTTT. Translated, it gives CASSQGTGGGQPQHF.

The rearrangement joins TRBV7-6 to TRBJ2-7; TRBD2 might be the D (7 bases). CDR1 and CDR2 (germline): SGHVS, FNYEAQ. Trimming pared 1 base from V and 6 bases from J, leaving 19 bases between. The CDR3 totals 16 residues. The CDR3 loop reads CASSLVVRGGLSEQYF. The CDR3 DNA follows: TGTGCCAGCAGCTTAGTCGTGAGGGGGGGCCTAAGCGAGCAGTACTTC.

The J gene is TRBJ1-3, the V gene TRBV27; the D gene is possibly TRBD1 (6 bases). CDR1 and CDR2 from the germline V gene are MNHEY and SMNVEV (reference sequence). V was cut by 5 bases and J by 4 bases, with 12 bases left in between. The CDR3 runs 14 residues. The CDR3 DNA reads as TGTGCCAGCAGTACAGGGCATGGAGGAAACACCATATATTTT. Residues: CASSTGHGGNTIYF.

This clone was observed a few times. The V gene is TRBV2, the J gene TRBJ1-5, with 8 nucleotides matching TRBD1. CDR3 size: 13 residues. J lost 10 bases, V lost 7 bases, and 9 bases had no gene match. The germline V gene has CDR1 SNHLY and CDR2 FYNNEI. The CDR3 here is CASKRTGLGPQHF. Written as DNA, the CDR3 is TGTGCCAGCAAGAGGACAGGGCTGGGACCCCAGCATTTT.

The chain links TRBV5-4 to TRBJ1-2; possible D gene TRBD1, 6 bases. Germline V gene sequence: CDR1 SGHNT, CDR2 YYREEE (reference sequence). The CDR3 has 13 residues. With 3 bases removed from V and 3 bases from J, the gap between germline ends came to 9 bases. The CDR3 DNA reads TGTGCCAGCAGCTCCAGACAGGACTATGGCTACACCTTC. Its protein product is CASSSRQDYGYTF.

The chain couples TRBV6-5 to TRBJ2-2, with a possible D match to TRBD2 (6 bases). This CDR3 contains 16 residues. Germline CDR1 reads MNHEY; CDR2 reads SVGAGI. V lost 2 bases and J 1 base, leaving 11 bases between the germline ends. The CDR3 loop is CASSYDASENTGELFF. In nucleotides, the CDR3 is TGTGCCAGCAGTTACGACGCTAGCGAGAACACCGGGGAGCTGTTTTTT.

The V gene is TRBV6-4, the J gene TRBJ2-1; 12 nucleotides align to TRBD2. The CDR3 runs 15 residues. V lost 3 bases to trimming and J lost 4 bases; unmatched junction nucleotides: 1. Germline V gives CDR1 MRHNA, CDR2 SNTAGT. CDR3 residues: CASSEGLAGYNEQFF. The CDR3 DNA sequence: TGTGCCAGCAGTGAAGGACTAGCGGGGTACAATGAGCAGTTCTTC.

This rearrangement joins TRBV6-6 to TRBJ1-2, with D perhaps TRBD1 (6 bases). CDR3 length: 13 amino acids. Germline values: CDR1 MNHNY, CDR2 SVGAGI (reference sequence). V gave up 6 bases and J gave up 6 bases, with 14 bases separating them. The CDR3 region is CASRRQETDGYTF. CDR3 DNA: TGTGCCAGCAGAAGACAGGAGACCGATGGCTACACCTTC.

V and J are TRBV29-1 and TRBJ2-6; D is uncertain. The germline V gene has CDR1 SQVTM and CDR2 ANQGSEA. CDR3 length: 13 residues. Trimming took 5 bases from V and 0 from J, leaving 5 bases between them. The CDR3 spells CSVRSSGANVLTF. In DNA, the CDR3 is TGCAGCGTTCGTTCCTCTGGGGCCAACGTCCTGACTTTC. The whole variable domain, filled in from reference TRBV29-1 and TRBJ2-6, reads SAVISQKPSRDICQRGTSLTIQCQVDSQVTMMFWYRQQPGQSLTLIATANQGSEATYESGFVIDKFPISRPNLTFSTLTVSNMSPEDSSIYLCSVRSSGANVLTFGAGSRLTVL.

The chain joins TRBV6-1 to TRBJ2-7; weak D call: TRBD1 (6 bases). Trimming removed 2 bases at V and 1 base at J, with 9 bases between. Germline V gene sequence: CDR1 MNHNS, CDR2 SASEGT. The CDR3 totals 14 residues. CDR3 sequence reads: CASSERGLSYEQYF. The CDR3 coding sequence is TGTGCCAGCAGTGAAAGGGGGTTGTCCTACGAGCAGTACTTC.

The gene calls are TRBV5-1 and TRBJ1-2; TRBD1 is a possible D gene (6 bases). Germline CDR1 reads SGHRS; CDR2 reads YFSETQ. CDR3 size: 16 residues. The V gene lost 0 bases and the J gene lost 4 bases, with 16 bases spanning the gap. CDR3 sequence: CASSLGGKDSFYGYTF. The CDR3 region has the DNA TGCGCCAGCAGCTTGGGGGGGAAGGACAGTTTCTATGGCTACACCTTC.

The J gene is TRBJ1-4, the V gene TRBV5-8; weak D call: TRBD1 (5 bases). The CDR3 consists of 17 residues. Germline V gene sequence: CDR1 SGHTS, CDR2 YDEGEE. Trimming left V 4 bases short and J 1 base short, with 17 bases between. This chain's CDR3 is CASSIGGSHGTNEKLFF. DNA for the CDR3: TGTGCCAGCAGCATCGGGGGATCCCATGGAACTAATGAAAAACTGTTTTTT.

The V call is TRBV29-1, the J call TRBJ2-1; the match to TRBD2 covers 9 bases. Germline values: CDR1 SQVTM, CDR2 ANQGSEA. This CDR3 has 13 residues. With 4 bases clipped from V and 15 bases from J, the junction kept 13 bases outside the gene matches. The CDR3 region has the DNA TGCAGCGTTGTCCATTTGGCGGGGGGGCTCTGGTTCTTC. Residues: CSVVHLAGGLWFF.